This TCR beta chain appears in the sequencing data of a study of cytomegalovirus exposure and HLA in healthy donors. Primers for the PCR totalled 60 Vbeta and 13 Jbeta. Clones were read by immunoSEQ multiplex PCR, and TCRdb kept only the in-frame ones, dropping some. The profile shows under 200,000 clones, 60% to 80% of them singletons. Whole-study findings and limits: A later examination showed that TCR association rates differed by HLA locus, with DRB1 most and HLA-C fewest. The likely explanation for a cluster of highly shared sequence variants was sequencing artifact.

CDR3 length: 15 amino acids. Germline V CDR1 and CDR2: LNHDA, SQIVND (reference sequence). The V gene lost 0 bases and the J gene lost 2 bases, with 10 bases spanning the gap. About this clone: Its antigen is not known.

The sequence came from a man in his forties or fifties in good health and CMV-seropositive. The rearrangement joins TRBV19 to TRBJ1-2; D ambiguous. The sample comprised PBMCs. CDR3 in amino acids: CASSIDGRGNYGYTF. The DNA for the CDR3 is TGTGCCAGTAGTATAGATGGGAGAGGGAACTATGGCTACACCTTC. Filled out from reference TRBV19 and TRBJ1-2, the complete variable domain reads DGGITQSPKYLFRKEGQNVTLSCEQNLNHDAMYWYRQDPGQGLRLIYYSQIVNDFQKGDIAEGYSVSREKKESFPLTVTSAQKNPTAFYLCASSIDGRGNYGYTFGSGTRLTVV.